Shown below are 8 T cell receptor beta chains from a single sample sequenced in a study of T cells in Graves' hyperthyroidism and ophthalmopathy. Amplification yielded TCR beta CDR3 regions, with RNA transcripts as the source. HTBI primers were the set used in a first-round RT-PCR of the TCR CDR3. TCRdb re-called the multiplex PCR reads with MiXCR, one entry per CDR3 protein. The repertoire has around 620,000 distinct CDR3 sequences, 15% to 20% of them found once; the top ten carry 3.8%. Sequencing input: blood. Receptors were obtained from a woman in her 30s with Graves' hyperthyroidism.

This clonotype has at least ten counts. The rearrangement joins TRBV28 to TRBJ2-7; 10 bases align to TRBD1. Trimming took 2 bases from V and 0 from J; bases not matched to a gene: 7. The length of the CDR3 is 17 residues. From germline, CDR1 is MDHEN and CDR2 SYDVKM. CDR3 DNA sequence: TGTGCCAGCAGTTTACTACCGGGACAGGGGAACTCCTACGAGCAGTACTTC. Translation gives CASSLLPGQGNSYEQYF.

This clonotype was picked up many times. The genes are TRBV6-1 and TRBJ1-1; D is ambiguous. Germline V gene lookup returns CDR1 MNHNS and CDR2 SASEGT. The CDR3 is made up of 16 amino acids. With 0 bases removed from V and 0 bases from J, the gap between germline ends came to 11 bases. DNA for the CDR3: TGTGCCAGCAGTGAAGCGCGAGGGCGCGTGAACACTGAAGCTTTCTTT. It translates to CASSEARGRVNTEAFF.

The V gene is TRBV24-1, the J gene TRBJ2-3, with 9 bases aligning to TRBD1. The junction had 4 bases not matched to a gene; V was cut back by 2 bases and J by 2 bases. The CDR3 runs 16 residues. Germline CDR1 reads KGHDR; CDR2 reads SFDVKD. The CDR3 DNA reads as TGTGCCACCAGTGATTCTCGGACAGGGGCCACAGATACGCAGTATTTT. Translated: CATSDSRTGATDTQYF.

This clonotype was counted ten times or more. The chain combines TRBV5-1 with TRBJ2-7; D not resolved. Germline values: CDR1 SGHRS, CDR2 YFSETQ. V was shortened by 0 bases and J by 3 bases, with 10 bases between the two germline ends. CDR3 length equals 14 residues. The CDR3 protein is CASSLGHNDYEQYF. The CDR3 DNA reads TGCGCCAGCAGCTTGGGGCATAATGACTACGAGCAGTACTTC.

V gene TRBV20-1 combines with J gene TRBJ1-6; a possible D gene is TRBD1 (5 bases). Trimming removed 0 bases at V and 2 bases at J, with 14 bases between. Germline V lookup: CDR1 DFQATT, CDR2 SNEGSKA (reference sequence). This CDR3 has 17 amino acids. CDR3: CSARDRAGQTYNSPLHF. The CDR3 DNA is TGCAGTGCTAGAGATAGGGCAGGGCAGACCTATAATTCACCCCTCCACTTT.

This chain links TRBV11-2 with TRBJ2-7, with TRBD2 matching over 14 bases. Trimming took 4 bases from V and 4 from J; bases not matched to a gene: 6. CDR1 and CDR2 (germline): SGHAT, FQNNGV. The CDR3 sequence is 16 residues long. The CDR3 spells CASSWRLAGGPYEQYF. The DNA of the CDR3 is TGTGCCAGCAGCTGGAGACTAGCGGGAGGGCCTTACGAGCAGTACTTC.

The table lists this clonotype with a few counts. This chain uses TRBV20-1 with TRBJ2-3; tentatively, D is TRBD2 (5 bases). Germline V CDR1 and CDR2: DFQATT, SNEGSKA (reference sequence). Trimming shortened V by 5 bases and J by 10 bases, and 19 bases separated the two germline ends. The CDR3 is 13 residues long. The CDR3 DNA sequence: TGCAGTGCTTCGGATTCTAGCAGAGGAGCGCAGTATTTT. This encodes CSASDSSRGAQYF.

In its sample, this clonotype was seen a few times. The chain has TRBV9 and TRBJ2-7; D perhaps matches TRBD2 (6 bases). The CDR3 length is 16 residues. The germline V gene encodes CDR1 SGDLS and CDR2 YYNGEE. The V and J ends lost 0 bases and 0 bases respectively, with 13 bases between them. The DNA of the CDR3 is TGTGCCAGCAGCGTAGGGGGAGGCTTTAGCTCCTACGAGCAGTACTTC. It codes for CASSVGGGFSSYEQYF. The variable domain in full, with the rest retrieved from reference TRBV9 and TRBJ2-7, is DSGVTQTPKHLITATGQRVTLRCSPRSGDLSVYWYQQSLDQGLQFLIQYYNGEERAKGNILERFSAQQFPDLHSELNLSSLELGDSALYFCASSVGGGFSSYEQYFGPGTRLTVT.